This T cell receptor beta chain stems from a study of blood T cell repertoires in COVID-19. Study overall: Samples taken during acute and convalescent COVID-19 were collected in the United States, Italy and Spain. T cells, B-cell-depleted T cells, or PBMCs supplied cDNA or gDNA.

The CDR3 contains 13 residues. Germline V CDR1 and CDR2: SQVTM, ANQGSEA. Trimming pared 6 bases from V and 2 bases from J, leaving 12 bases between. As processed by the authors: By means of reference gene primer amplification, nucleated cell counts were estimated. Method: immunoSEQ multiplex PCR; TCRdb's copy keeps in-frame clones and lacks some. The DNA was the basis for D and trimming; V, J and clone size are from that table. The sample lists over 50,000 clones, roughly 90% occurring once. The sample consisted of peripheral blood. The rearrangement links TRBV29-1 to TRBJ2-3, with D tentatively TRBD2 (5 bases). This receptor was taken from a middle-aged man with active COVID-19. The CDR3 DNA reads TGCAGCGTAGAGGGCGGAAACACAGATACGCAGTATTTT. Amino acid sequence: CSVEGGNTDTQYF.